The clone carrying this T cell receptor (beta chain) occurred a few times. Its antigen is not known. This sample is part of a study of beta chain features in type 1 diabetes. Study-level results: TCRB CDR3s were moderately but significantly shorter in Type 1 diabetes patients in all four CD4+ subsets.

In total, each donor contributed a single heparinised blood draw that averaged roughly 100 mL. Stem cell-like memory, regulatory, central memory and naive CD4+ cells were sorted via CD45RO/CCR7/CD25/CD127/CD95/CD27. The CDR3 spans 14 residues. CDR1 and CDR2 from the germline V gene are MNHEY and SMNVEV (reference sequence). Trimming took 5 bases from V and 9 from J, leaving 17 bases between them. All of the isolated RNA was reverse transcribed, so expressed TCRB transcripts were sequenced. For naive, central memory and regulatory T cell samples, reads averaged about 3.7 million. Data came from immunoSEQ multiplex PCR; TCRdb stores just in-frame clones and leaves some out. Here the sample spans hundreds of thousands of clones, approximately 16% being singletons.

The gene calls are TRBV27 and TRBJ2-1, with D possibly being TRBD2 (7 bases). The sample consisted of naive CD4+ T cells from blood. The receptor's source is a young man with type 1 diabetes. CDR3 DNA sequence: TGTGCCAGCAGTCCTCCGGGGGGCTGGGGTGAGCAGTTCTTC. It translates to CASSPPGGWGEQFF.